These 14 T cell receptor beta chains were sequenced from one sample in a study of cytomegalovirus exposure and HLA in healthy donors. PCR involved 60 Vbeta and 13 Jbeta primers. Sequencing was performed with immunoSEQ multiplex PCR; in TCRdb, only in-frame clones are kept and a portion is missing. The data show about 190,000 clones, more than 75% seen once. The sample was PBMCs. Source of these receptors: a woman aged 45 to 65 in good health and CMV-seronegative.

This sequence joins TRBV4-1 and TRBJ2-2; the D gene is possibly TRBD1 (7 bases). Germline V gene lookup returns CDR1 MGHRA and CDR2 YSYEKL. Trimming removed 0 bases from V and 4 bases from J, with 15 bases in between. This CDR3 comprises 17 residues. In DNA form, the CDR3 reads TGCGCCAGCAGCCAAGATCCCAACAGGGGACTCACCGGGGAGCTGTTTTTT. Its translation is CASSQDPNRGLTGELFF.

The rearrangement links TRBV5-4 to TRBJ1-3, with D possibly matching TRBD1 (5 bases). The germline V gene encodes CDR1 SGHNT and CDR2 YYREEE (reference sequence). The V gene lost 0 bases and the J gene lost 4 bases, with 14 bases spanning the gap. The CDR3 runs to 16 residues. The CDR3 region is CASSLDRRVEGNTIYF. Here the CDR3 DNA reads TGTGCCAGCAGCTTGGACAGGAGAGTAGAAGGAAACACCATATATTTT. The complete variable domain, with remaining parts taken from reference TRBV5-4 and TRBJ1-3, reads ETGVTQSPTHLIKTRGQQVTLRCSSQSGHNTVSWYQQALGQGPQFIFQYYREEENGRGNFPPRFSGLQFPNYSSELNVNALELDDSALYLCASSLDRRVEGNTIYFGEGSWLTVV.

This clone came up a few times. The J gene is TRBJ1-1, the V gene TRBV7-9; TRBD1 matches 9 bases. This CDR3 region has 15 residues. Germline lookup yields CDR1 SEHNR and CDR2 FQNEAQ (reference sequence). The V gene end was trimmed by 6 bases and the J gene end by 0 bases; junction bases not matched to a gene: 5. The CDR3, as DNA: TGTGCCAGCAGACACAGGGGGCGACTGAACACTGAAGCTTTCTTT. This sequence encodes CASRHRGRLNTEAFF.

V is TRBV5-4 and J is TRBJ1-2, with 9 bases fitting TRBD1. The V gene's germline CDR1 is SGHNT and CDR2 YYREEE (reference sequence). V was pared by 2 bases and J by 4 bases, with 6 bases of the junction left unmatched. The CDR3 contains 15 residues. CDR3 protein: CASSFRTGAIYGYTF. CDR3 sequence (DNA): TGTGCCAGCAGCTTCCGGACAGGGGCAATCTATGGCTACACCTTC.

The chain links TRBV7-2 to TRBJ2-7; TRBD1 might be the D (5 bases). The germline V gene encodes CDR1 SGHTA and CDR2 FQGNSA. V shed 5 bases and J shed 2 bases, with 13 bases lying between them. The CDR3 length is 14 residues. The CDR3 here is CASSHIRTTYEQYF. The CDR3 DNA sequence: TGTGCCAGCAGCCACATCAGGACAACCTACGAGCAGTACTTC.

The chain couples TRBV11-2 to TRBJ2-7, with D unclear. The CDR3 loop spans 13 amino acids. CDR1 is SGHAT, CDR2 FQNNGV, per germline. Trimming took off 0 bases at V and 3 bases at J, with 6 bases between the two ends. The CDR3 DNA sequence: TGTGCCAGCAGCTTAGAGGCCCTCTACGAGCAGTACTTC. The encoded protein is CASSLEALYEQYF.

This clone was detected only once. The V gene is TRBV4-3, the J gene TRBJ2-5, with D tentatively TRBD1 (6 bases). With the DNA end fitting TRBJ2-7 better, the J assignment may be wrong. Germline CDR1 is LGHNA and CDR2 is YSLEER. The CDR3 consists of 13 residues. CDR3 sequence: CATPGQGLYEQYF. The CDR3 coding sequence is TGCGCCACCCCCGGGCAGGGGCTCTACGAGCAGTACTTC.

The genes are TRBV18 and TRBJ2-5; no clear D gene. Deletions cut 2 bases from V and 6 bases from J, with 13 bases between. Germline-derived CDR1 and CDR2 are KGHSH and LQKENI. The CDR3 totals 14 residues. CDR3 sequence: CASSPARARQTQYF. CDR3 in DNA: TGTGCCAGCTCACCAGCTAGAGCCCGACAGACCCAGTACTTC.

This chain joins TRBV6-1 and TRBJ2-7, with D possibly TRBD2 on 6 matching bases. The V gene's germline CDR1 is MNHNS and CDR2 SASEGT. CDR3 length: 15 amino acids. V lost 6 bases and J lost 4, with 19 bases in between. The CDR3 DNA reads TGTGCCAGCAGGGACGGGAGTACTGGGTTATACGAGCAGTACTTC. Translation gives CASRDGSTGLYEQYF.

This clone occurred a few times. The CDR3 DNA is TGCGCCAGCAGCCGAGCAACAGGGTGGAGTGGCTACACCTTC. Protein product: CASSRATGWSGYTF. The rearrangement joins TRBV4-3 to TRBJ1-2, with D possibly matching TRBD1 (6 bases). Trimming removed 4 bases from V and 7 bases from J, with 16 bases in between. The CDR3 contains 14 residues. Germline V lookup: CDR1 LGHNA, CDR2 YSLEER.

This chain connects TRBV4-2 to TRBJ2-1, with a tentative D call TRBD2 (6 bases). V dropped 1 base and J dropped 0 bases, with 10 bases sitting between them. Germline V gene data show CDR1 as LGHNA and CDR2 as YNFKEQ. The CDR3 runs to 16 residues. In DNA form, the CDR3 reads TGTGCCAGCAGCCAAGCGACTAGTAGCTCCTACAATGAGCAGTTCTTC. It encodes CASSQATSSSYNEQFF.

Here the CDR3 reads CASSLVRDQPQHF. CDR3 nucleotide sequence: TGTGCCAGCAGTTTAGTGAGGGATCAGCCCCAGCATTTT. This rearrangement joins TRBV27 to TRBJ1-5; D gene unclear. V dropped 2 bases and J dropped 5 bases, with 7 bases sitting between them. Germline V gene lookup returns CDR1 MNHEY and CDR2 SMNVEV (reference sequence). CDR3 length: 13 amino acids.

The chain employs TRBV6-1 and TRBJ2-2; a possible D gene is TRBD2 (5 bases). CDR1 is MNHNS and CDR2 is SASEGT in the germline V gene. V dropped 5 bases and J dropped 1 base, with 11 bases sitting between them. CDR3 size: 15 residues. CDR3 loop: CASSSGLMNTGELFF. CDR3 nucleotide sequence: TGTGCCAGCAGTTCTGGACTGATGAACACCGGGGAGCTGTTTTTT.

This clone has just one count. The chain has TRBV5-1 and TRBJ2-5; TRBD2 aligns across 8 bases. The CDR3 runs 14 residues. Germline assignment: CDR1 SGHRS and CDR2 YFSETQ. V shed 5 bases and J 3 bases; nucleotides not matched to a gene: 6. As DNA, the CDR3 is TGCGCCAGCAGTGGGAGCGGGGGTAAAGAGACCCAGTACTTC. Translated, it gives CASSGSGGKETQYF.